The entry that follows covers one T cell receptor (beta chain) sequence. The sample comes from a study of identical twins. TCRdb called the 5' RACE reads again in MiXCR, with one record for every CDR3 protein. The sample lists approximately 490,000 distinct CDR3 sequences; about a fifth were seen once. The trim removed 5 bases at V and 1 base at J, leaving 6 bases unmatched. The CDR3 runs to 16 residues. The V gene's germline CDR1 is DFQATT and CDR2 SNEGSKA (reference sequence). This same sample was also part of a study on yellow fever vaccine responses in identical twins.

The sequenced material came from CD4+ T cells sorted from blood. This clonotype was obtained from a young woman in good health. This rearrangement joins TRBV20-1 to TRBJ2-3; 13 positions agree with TRBD2. The CDR3 reads CSAQPGTSGGTDTQYF. The CDR3 nucleotides read TGCAGTGCTCAACCCGGGACTAGCGGGGGCACAGATACGCAGTATTTT.